This record covers a single T cell receptor (beta chain). The antigen is undetermined. A clone one base away is much larger, so this may be a read error. This entry is derived from a study of Graves' ophthalmopathy and Graves' hyperthyroidism. Study at large: At initial diagnosis, peripheral blood was obtained, and this preceded any treatment.

Investigators amplified TCR beta CDR3 regions from RNA transcripts. Second-round multiplex PCR followed a first-round RT-PCR using HTBI primers. Via MiXCR, TCRdb re-called the multiplex PCR reads, giving one row per CDR3 protein. The data contain about 740,000 distinct CDR3 sequences, 40% of them singletons. The study's findings and limits: Appearing in blood as well were most expanded thyroid clonotypes above 0.001 frequency.

This CDR3 comprises 13 residues. V was trimmed by 6 bases and J by 5 bases, leaving 11 bases between them. CDR1 MNHNY and CDR2 SVGAGI come from the germline V gene (reference sequence). The clonotype comes from an adult man with Graves' ophthalmopathy. The sequenced sample was peripheral blood. The rearrangement links TRBV6-6 to TRBJ1-5, with a possible D match to TRBD1 (5 bases). This CDR3 is CASSRQYDQPQHF. The CDR3 DNA reads TGTGCCAGCAGCCGACAGTACGATCAGCCCCAGCATTTT.